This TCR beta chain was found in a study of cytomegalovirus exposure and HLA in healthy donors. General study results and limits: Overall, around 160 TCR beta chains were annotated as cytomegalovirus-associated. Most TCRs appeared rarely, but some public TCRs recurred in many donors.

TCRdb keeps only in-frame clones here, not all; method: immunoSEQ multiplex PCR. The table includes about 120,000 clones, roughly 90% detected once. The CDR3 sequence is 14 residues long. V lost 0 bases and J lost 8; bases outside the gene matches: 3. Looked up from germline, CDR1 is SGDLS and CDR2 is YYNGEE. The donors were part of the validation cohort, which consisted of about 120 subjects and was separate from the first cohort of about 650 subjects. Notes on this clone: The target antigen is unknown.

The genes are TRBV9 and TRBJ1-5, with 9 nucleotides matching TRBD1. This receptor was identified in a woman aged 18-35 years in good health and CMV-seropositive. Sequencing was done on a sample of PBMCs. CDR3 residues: CASSVGQGGEPQHF. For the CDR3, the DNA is TGTGCCAGCAGCGTAGGACAGGGGGGGGAGCCCCAGCATTTT.